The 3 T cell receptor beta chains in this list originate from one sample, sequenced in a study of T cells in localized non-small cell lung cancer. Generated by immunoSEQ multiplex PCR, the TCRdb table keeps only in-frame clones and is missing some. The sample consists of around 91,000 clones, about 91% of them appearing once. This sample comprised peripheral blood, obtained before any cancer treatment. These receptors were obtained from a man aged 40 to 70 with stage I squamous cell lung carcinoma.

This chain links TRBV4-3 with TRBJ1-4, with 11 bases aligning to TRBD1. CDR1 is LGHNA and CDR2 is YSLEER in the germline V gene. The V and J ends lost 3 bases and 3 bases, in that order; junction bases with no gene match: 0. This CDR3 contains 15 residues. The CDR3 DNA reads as TGCGCCAGCAGCCAGGGACAGGGGGCTAATGAAAAACTGTTTTTT. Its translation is CASSQGQGANEKLFF.

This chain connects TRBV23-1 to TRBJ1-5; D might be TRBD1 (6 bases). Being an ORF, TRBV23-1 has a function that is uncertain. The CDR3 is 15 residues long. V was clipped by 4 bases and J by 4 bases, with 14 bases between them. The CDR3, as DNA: TGCGCCAGCAGTCTCGGCCCCAGGGGAAATCAGCCCCAGCATTTT. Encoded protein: CASSLGPRGNQPQHF.

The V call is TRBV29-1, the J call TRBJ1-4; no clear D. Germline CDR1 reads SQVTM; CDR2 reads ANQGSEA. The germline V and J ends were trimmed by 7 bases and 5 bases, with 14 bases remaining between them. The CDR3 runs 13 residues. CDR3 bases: TGCAGCGCTACCGGGCCATGGAATGAAAAACTGTTTTTT. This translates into CSATGPWNEKLFF.